These T cell receptor beta chains were read from a single sample in a study of blood T cell repertoires in COVID-19. Libraries were prepared by immunoSEQ multiplex PCR; TCRdb keeps only in-frame clonotypes and omits some of them. The sample contains 450,000 or so clones, 89% of which appear only once. Sequenced material: peripheral blood. The receptors shown here come from a woman aged 40-49 years with COVID-19, enrolled during active disease. Each CDR3 is given with its conserved first and last residue. The D gene is left open where the match is weak. Only part of the rows carry a size: once, few, many, or a class if the clone is expanded.

clone size	D gene	J gene	V gene	CDR3 DNA	CDR3 protein
-	-	TRBJ2-3	TRBV5-1	TGCGCCAGCAGCTTGGGCGCTGACTTTAGCACAGATACGCAGTATTTT	CASSLGADFSTDTQYF
-	-	TRBJ2-7	TRBV27	TGTGCCAGCAGTTTTGCCAGGCTCGGGAGCGAGCAGTACTTC	CASSFARLGSEQYF
few	-	TRBJ1-5	TRBV7-2	TGTGCCAGCAGCTTCGGGGGCAATCAGCCCCAGCATTTT	CASSFGGNQPQHF
-	-	TRBJ1-1	TRBV6-5	TGTGCCAGCAGTTCGGACGGGAGGAACACTGAAGCTTTCTTT	CASSSDGRNTEAFF
once	-	TRBJ1-2	TRBV6-5	TGTGCCAGCAGTCCCGCACCTACAGGGTGGGATGGCTACACCTTC	CASSPAPTGWDGYTF
-	-	TRBJ2-1	TRBV11-3	TGTGCCAGCAGCTTCGACAGGAGCTCCTACAATGAGCAGTTCTTC	CASSFDRSSYNEQFF
-	-	TRBJ2-7	TRBV7-2	TGTGCCAGCAGCTCCTACATCGAGCTCCCCAGGGGCGAGCAGTACTTC	CASSSYIELPRGEQYF
-	TRBD1	TRBJ1-4	TRBV28	TGTGCCAGCAACTTTCTTACAGGGGCTAATGAAAAACTGTTTTTT	CASNFLTGANEKLFF
-	-	TRBJ1-3	TRBV7-9	TGTGCCAGCAGCTTGTCATCGGGAGTCAGCTTT	CASSLSSGVSF
once	TRBD1	TRBJ1-1	TRBV5-4	TGTGCCAGCAGCTTGGGGCTTACAGGGGACCGAGGAGCTGAAGCTTTCTTT	CASSLGLTGDRGAEAFF
-	-	TRBJ1-2	TRBV4-3	TGCGCCAGCAGCCAAGATCCGTCAGGGCTCTATGGCTACACCTTC	CASSQDPSGLYGYTF
-	-	TRBJ2-7	TRBV29-1	TGCAGCGTTGTGTCAGGGCCCTACGAGCAGTACTTC	CSVVSGPYEQYF
-	TRBD1	TRBJ2-1	TRBV28	TGTGCCAGCAGGCCAGACAGGGGCGCGTTACTCAATGAGCAGTTCTTC	CASRPDRGALLNEQFF
-	TRBD1	TRBJ1-2	TRBV5-8	TGTGCCAGCAGCTTGGAAATGGGACAGGGGAACTATGGCTACACCTTC	CASSLEMGQGNYGYTF
once	-	TRBJ1-1	TRBV6-5	TGTGCCAGCAGTTATCGGGGGACTGGGGACACTGAAGCTTTCTTT	CASSYRGTGDTEAFF
-	TRBD1	TRBJ2-7	TRBV19	TGTGCCAGTAGTGAGGGACAGGGAGGTTACGAGCAGTACTTC	CASSEGQGGYEQYF
-	-	TRBJ1-3	TRBV27	TGTGCCAGCGCTAAGGGGTTCTCTGGAAACACCATATATTTT	CASAKGFSGNTIYF
-	-	TRBJ1-6	TRBV30	TGTGCCTGGAGGGGGGGGTCTCATAATTCACCCCTCCACTTT	CAWRGGSHNSPLHF
few	-	TRBJ1-1	TRBV6-1	TGTGCCAGCAGTGAAGGTTTAATCACTGAAGCTTTCTTT	CASSEGLITEAFF
-	TRBD1	TRBJ2-7	TRBV6-5	TGTGCCAGCAGTTATTCACAGGGGGCGGTCGAGCAGTACTTC	CASSYSQGAVEQYF
few	TRBD2	TRBJ2-7	TRBV4-3	TGCGCCAGCAGCCAAGTACGAGGCGGCGGGGGGGCCATCGAGCAGTACTTC	CASSQVRGGGGAIEQYF
-	-	TRBJ1-2	TRBV7-9	TGTGCCACGACGGGGGAGGATAACTATGGCTACACCTTC	CATTGEDNYGYTF
-	TRBD1	TRBJ1-1	TRBV5-1	TGCGCCAGCAGCTTGACAGGGGCCTTGAACACTGAAGCTTTCTTT	CASSLTGALNTEAFF
-	TRBD2	TRBJ2-2	TRBV12-5	TGTGCTAGTGGAAGGACTAGCGGGAGTAGTACCGGGGAGCTGTTTTTT	CASGRTSGSSTGELFF
-	-	TRBJ1-1	TRBV7-9	TGTGCCACCCAGCCGGAGAGTAACACTGAAGCTTTCTTT	CATQPESNTEAFF
-	-	TRBJ1-4	TRBV4-3	TGCGCCAGCAGCCAAGATCGACCGGGGGACCTAACTAATGAAAAACTGTTTTTT	CASSQDRPGDLTNEKLFF
-	-	TRBJ1-1	TRBV10-3	TGTGCCATCTCAGATAACACTGAAGCTTTCTTT	CAISDNTEAFF
-	-	TRBJ2-5	TRBV7-9	TGTGCCAGCAGCCTCGGAGCACAAGAGACCCAGTACTTC	CASSLGAQETQYF
-	TRBD2	TRBJ2-7	TRBV4-1	TGCGCCAGCAGCCAAGATGCGGAGCGGGAGGGGCACGAGCAGTACTTC	CASSQDAEREGHEQYF
-	-	TRBJ1-1	TRBV5-1	TGCGCCAGCAGCTTGGCCTCCGACAGTCGCTTTGAAGCTTTCTTT	CASSLASDSRFEAFF
-	TRBD1	TRBJ2-6	TRBV3-1/TRBV3-2	TGTGCCAGCGGAGGAGTCCCGGGACAGGGAACAACTGGGGCCAACGTCCTGACTTTC	CASGGVPGQGTTGANVLTF
-	TRBD1	TRBJ2-3	TRBV7-2	TGTGCCAGCTCCGCCGGGACAGGATCCACAGATACGCAGTATTTT	CASSAGTGSTDTQYF
-	TRBD2	TRBJ2-1	TRBV6-4	TGTGCCAGCAGCGGGCTAGCGGGAGAAAGAAATGAGCAGTTCTTC	CASSGLAGERNEQFF
-	-	TRBJ1-6	TRBV28	TGTGCCAGCAGTTTATTGCAGGGCGGTTTCACCCTCCACTTT	CASSLLQGGFTLHF
-	-	TRBJ1-1	TRBV5-8	TGTGCCAGCAGCTCCCCTGTGAACACTGAAGCTTTCTTT	CASSSPVNTEAFF
-	TRBD1	TRBJ1-1	TRBV5-1	TGCGCCAGCAGCGAACAGGGGACCGAGGGTACTGAAGCTTTCTTT	CASSEQGTEGTEAFF
-	TRBD2	TRBJ2-1	TRBV5-8	TGTGCCAGCAGCTTGGGCCCCGTAGGGGCGGGAGCCTACAATGAGCAGTTCTTC	CASSLGPVGAGAYNEQFF
-	-	TRBJ1-1	TRBV19	TGTGCCAGTAGGTTGGGGGGGGCACGAACAGGGACTGAAGCTTTCTTT	CASRLGGARTGTEAFF
once	TRBD2	TRBJ2-3	TRBV6-5	TGTGCCAGCACTAGCGGGAGGGCCAGAGATACGCAGTATTTT	CASTSGRARDTQYF
-	TRBD1	TRBJ1-3	TRBV19	TGTGCCACGGGACAGCCTGTCTCTGGAAACACCATATATTTT	CATGQPVSGNTIYF
few	-	TRBJ1-2	TRBV30	TGTGCCTGGAGTATCCTGGACAGAGTCCGACCTGCTAACTATGGCTACACCTTC	CAWSILDRVRPANYGYTF
-	TRBD2	TRBJ2-1	TRBV5-1	TGCGCCAGCAGCTCATTCACTAGCGGGAGTGTCTACAATGAGCAGTTCTTC	CASSSFTSGSVYNEQFF
-	TRBD2	TRBJ2-7	TRBV2	TGTGCCAGCAGTGGTTTCGGGACTAGCGGTTACGAGCAGTACTTC	CASSGFGTSGYEQYF
-	-	TRBJ1-6	TRBV28	TGTGCCAGCAGTTTATCCCCACTGGCAGGGGCACCCCTCCACTTT	CASSLSPLAGAPLHF
-	-	TRBJ1-5	TRBV15	TGTGCCACCAGCAGGGGGCGGCATCTGAATGGCAATCAGCCCCAGCATTTT	CATSRGRHLNGNQPQHF